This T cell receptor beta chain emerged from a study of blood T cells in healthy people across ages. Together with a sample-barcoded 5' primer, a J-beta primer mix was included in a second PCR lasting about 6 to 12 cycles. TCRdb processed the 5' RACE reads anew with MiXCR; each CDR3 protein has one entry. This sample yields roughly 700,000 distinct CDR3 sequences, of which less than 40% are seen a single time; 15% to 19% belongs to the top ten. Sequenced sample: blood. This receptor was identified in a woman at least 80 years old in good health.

Here the CDR3 reads CASILGAGNTIYF. The DNA of the CDR3 is TGTGCCAGCATACTAGGGGCCGGAAACACCATATATTTT. This chain links TRBV6-2 or TRBV6-3 with TRBJ1-3; tentatively, D is TRBD1 (5 bases). Germline V gives CDR1 MNHEY, CDR2 SVGEGT. This CDR3 comprises 13 residues. V lost 7 bases and J 4 bases, leaving 11 bases between the germline ends.